The next 23 T cell receptor beta chains were all read from a single sample in a study of regulatory T cells. The PCR used 52 TRBV and 13 TRBJ primers. The table came from immunoSEQ multiplex PCR; TCRdb's copy has only in-frame clones and leaves some out. The profile covers almost 30,000 clones, with 85% to 95% appearing a single time and about 1.6% taken by the ten largest. Study observations and caveats: In CD3G-deficient patients, conventional CD4+ T cells were enriched for hydrophobic CDR3 residues at positions 6 and 7.

The antigens for these receptors are not known. The sequenced sample consisted of conventional CD4+ T cells sorted from blood. These receptors were collected from a person under 35 with CD3G deficiency.

V usage is TRBV28 and J usage is TRBJ1-2, with TRBD1 matching over 10 bases. J lost 0 bases, V lost 3 bases, and 7 bases had no gene match. Germline V gene lookup returns CDR1 MDHEN and CDR2 SYDVKM. The CDR3 runs to 17 residues. The CDR3 nucleotides read TGTGCCAGCAGTTTTTCGGGACAGGGGTTGGCTAACTATGGCTACACCTTC. Translating gives CASSFSGQGLANYGYTF.

This chain links TRBV11-2 with TRBJ2-2; a possible D gene is TRBD1 (6 bases). With 2 bases removed from V and 0 bases from J, the gap between germline ends came to 10 bases. This CDR3 has 16 amino acids. Germline V gene sequence: CDR1 SGHAT, CDR2 FQNNGV. The CDR3 region is CASSLLAGANTGELFF. The CDR3 coding sequence is TGTGCCAGCAGCTTACTGGCAGGGGCGAACACCGGGGAGCTGTTTTTT.

This chain links TRBV19 with TRBJ2-1, with 8 bases lining up with TRBD1. The V and J ends lost 4 bases and 8 bases, in that order; junction bases with no gene match: 16. Germline values: CDR1 LNHDA, CDR2 SQIVND (reference sequence). The CDR3 totals 17 residues. Here the CDR3 reads CASSTFRTGSTSHEQFF. The CDR3 DNA reads as TGTGCCAGTAGTACTTTCCGGACAGGGTCAACCAGCCATGAGCAGTTCTTC.

The CDR3: CASSPFAGTNQPQHF. The CDR3 DNA is TGTGCCAGCAGTCCTTTCGCAGGGACAAATCAGCCCCAGCATTTT. The chain couples TRBV7-8 to TRBJ1-5, with D possibly TRBD1 on 6 matching bases. The length of the CDR3 is 15 residues. Deletions cut 6 bases from V and 4 bases from J, with 16 bases between. Per germline, CDR1 SGHVS and CDR2 FQNEAQ.

The chain joins TRBV9 to TRBJ2-3; D remains unclear. The germline CDR1 and CDR2 sequences are SGDLS and YYNGEE. The CDR3 extends over 13 amino acids. V gave up 2 bases and J gave up 4 bases, with 8 bases separating them. CDR3 in DNA: TGTGCCAGCAGCGTTGGGCTAGCAGATACGCAGTATTTT. Translation: CASSVGLADTQYF. Drawing the rest from reference TRBV9 and TRBJ2-3, the complete variable domain is DSGVTQTPKHLITATGQRVTLRCSPRSGDLSVYWYQQSLDQGLQFLIQYYNGEERAKGNILERFSAQQFPDLHSELNLSSLELGDSALYFCASSVGLADTQYFGPGTRLTVL.

The V and J genes are TRBV7-2 and TRBJ1-1; D gene uncertain. Trimming removed 0 bases at V and 6 bases at J, with 11 bases between. The CDR3 is 14 residues long. CDR1 is SGHTA, CDR2 FQGNSA, per germline. CDR3 residues: CASSLAAGYSEAFF. The CDR3 DNA sequence: TGTGCCAGCAGCTTAGCGGCTGGGTACTCTGAAGCTTTCTTT. The full variable domain, rest sourced from reference TRBV7-2 and TRBJ1-1, is GAGVSQSPSNKVTEKGKDVELRCDPISGHTALYWYRQSLGQGLEFLIYFQGNSAPDKSGLPSDRFSAERTGGSVSTLTIQRTQQEDSAVYLCASSLAAGYSEAFFGQGTRLTVV.

The CDR3 DNA sequence: TGTGCCAGCACCAAGGCCCTTGTACAGTACTTC. As protein: CASTKALVQYF. J is TRBJ2-7 and V is TRBV7-3; D remains unclear. Looked up from germline, CDR1 is SGHTA and CDR2 is FQGTGA. The V end lost 7 bases, the J end lost 10 bases, and 14 bases lay between the germline ends. This CDR3 spans 11 amino acids.

This chain connects TRBV28 to TRBJ1-2, with TRBD1 identical over 9 bases. This CDR3 contains 16 residues. V was clipped by 7 bases and J by 4 bases; unmatched bases: 13. The germline V gene has CDR1 MDHEN and CDR2 SYDVKM. For the CDR3, the DNA is TGTGCCAGCAACCCTTCAGCCGGGACAGGGTTCTATGGCTACACCTTC. It encodes CASNPSAGTGFYGYTF.

The chain carries TRBV7-2 and TRBJ2-7; D is undetermined. CDR1 is SGHTA and CDR2 is FQGNSA in the germline V gene. The CDR3 has 14 residues. V was cut by 1 base and J by 7 bases, with 14 bases left in between. CDR3 sequence reads: CASSLVTGFKEQYF. As DNA, the CDR3 is TGTGCCAGCAGCTTAGTGACCGGTTTCAAAGAGCAGTACTTC.

The V gene is TRBV20-1, the J gene TRBJ1-4; D is ambiguous. The CDR3 is 11 residues long. Trimming took off 1 base at V and 8 bases at J, with 5 bases between the two ends. Germline CDR1 DFQATT, CDR2 SNEGSKA (reference sequence). CDR3 residues: CSARAKEKLFF. CDR3 sequence (DNA): TGCAGTGCTAGAGCGAAAGAAAAACTGTTTTTT.

The chain combines TRBV9 with TRBJ2-7; 10 positions agree with TRBD1. Germline V lookup: CDR1 SGDLS, CDR2 YYNGEE. Trimming cost V 0 bases and J 10 bases; bases outside gene matches: 10. This CDR3 spans 15 amino acids. In DNA, the CDR3 is TGTGCCAGCAGCGTAGTTCCGACAGGGGGCGCCTCCCAGTACTTC. Translated: CASSVVPTGGASQYF.

The chain links TRBV6-5 to TRBJ1-5; D possibly corresponds to TRBD1 (5 bases). Between the trimmed V and J ends, which lost 1 base and 6 bases, there was a span of 16 bases. CDR1 is MNHEY and CDR2 is SVGAGI in the germline V gene. The CDR3 extends over 16 amino acids. CDR3 in amino acids: CASSYLGPPGTQPQHF. CDR3 DNA: TGTGCCAGCAGTTACTTGGGGCCGCCGGGGACTCAGCCCCAGCATTTT.

J is TRBJ2-5 and V is TRBV6-6; D may be TRBD1 or TRBD2 (6 bases each). Germline V CDR1 and CDR2: MNHNY, SVGAGI (reference sequence). V was cut by 8 bases and J by 0 bases, with 7 bases left in between. The CDR3 sequence is 12 residues long. The CDR3 DNA sequence: TGTGCCAGCGGGGGGCACCAAGAGACCCAGTACTTC. Translating it yields CASGGHQETQYF.

This sequence joins TRBV28 and TRBJ2-1, with TRBD2 matching over 8 bases. The junction had 7 bases not matched to a gene; V was cut back by 4 bases and J by 8 bases. The CDR3 covers 14 residues. The germline V gene has CDR1 MDHEN and CDR2 SYDVKM. The CDR3 spells CASSSTGGGDEQFF. The CDR3 coding sequence is TGTGCCAGCAGTTCTACGGGGGGGGGCGATGAGCAGTTCTTC.

V gene TRBV7-8 combines with J gene TRBJ2-2; 7 bases align to TRBD1. The CDR3 runs 18 residues. Germline V gene sequence: CDR1 SGHVS, CDR2 FQNEAQ. J lost 0 bases, V lost 1 base, and 8 bases had no gene match. As DNA, the CDR3 is TGTGCCAGCAGCTTAGATCGGGGACAGTCTGCGAACACCGGGGAGCTGTTTTTT. Protein: CASSLDRGQSANTGELFF.

The J gene is TRBJ2-1, the V gene TRBV28; tentative D call: TRBD2 (6 bases). V lost 5 bases and J 3 bases, leaving 8 bases between the germline ends. Germline values: CDR1 MDHEN, CDR2 SYDVKM. The CDR3 is 13 amino acids. The CDR3 sequence: CASSLGGYNEQFF. Here the CDR3 DNA reads TGTGCCAGCAGTCTGGGGGGCTACAATGAGCAGTTCTTC.

The rearrangement links TRBV7-9 to TRBJ2-1, with D possibly being TRBD2 (6 bases). Between the trimmed V and J ends, which lost 2 bases and 5 bases, there was a span of 10 bases. There are 14 residues in the CDR3. Germline V gene lookup returns CDR1 SEHNR and CDR2 FQNEAQ (reference sequence). CDR3 bases: TGTGCCAGCAGCTTATCGGCGGGGAACAATGAGCAGTTCTTC. Translating it yields CASSLSAGNNEQFF.

This chain connects TRBV7-9 to TRBJ2-3; no clear D gene. V gave up 0 bases and J gave up 6 bases, with 7 bases separating them. This CDR3 is built from 13 residues. In germline, CDR1 is SEHNR, CDR2 FQNEAQ (reference sequence). CDR3 DNA: TGTGCCAGCAGCTTAGCCCTTAAGGATACGCAGTATTTT. It encodes CASSLALKDTQYF.

V is TRBV4-1 and J is TRBJ2-7; D tentatively fits TRBD1 or TRBD2 (5 bases each). The germline gives CDR1 MGHRA, CDR2 YSYEKL. The CDR3 covers 17 residues. The V gene lost 0 bases and the J gene lost 5 bases, with 20 bases spanning the gap. This CDR3 reads CASSQDAVLSMGDEQYF. In DNA, the CDR3 is TGCGCCAGCAGCCAAGATGCGGTACTGTCAATGGGGGACGAGCAGTACTTC.

The V and J genes are TRBV7-2 and TRBJ2-5, with D tentatively TRBD2 (5 bases). The better agreement between TRBJ2-7 and the DNA end casts doubt on the J call. Germline-derived CDR1 and CDR2 are SGHTA and FQGNSA. This CDR3 is built from 13 residues. The CDR3 loop reads CASSSRGGYEQYF. The DNA of the CDR3 is TGTGCCAGCAGCTCTCGTGGCGGGTACGAGCAGTACTTC.

The rearrangement links TRBV5-1 to TRBJ2-3, with D unclear. Trimming took 0 bases from V and 3 from J, leaving 11 bases between them. This CDR3 comprises 15 residues. Germline assignment: CDR1 SGHRS and CDR2 YFSETQ. The CDR3 region has the DNA TGCGCCAGCAGCTTGGTTGGGATAAGGACAGATACGCAGTATTTT. Encoded protein: CASSLVGIRTDTQYF.

This rearrangement joins TRBV5-1 to TRBJ2-3; TRBD2 is a possible D gene (5 bases). The V end was cut by 0 bases, the J end by 6 bases, with 17 bases between. Per germline, CDR1 SGHRS and CDR2 YFSETQ. The CDR3 is 16 amino acids. CDR3: CASSLEGRPGSDTQYF. CDR3 nucleotides: TGCGCCAGCAGCTTGGAAGGCAGGCCGGGGAGCGATACGCAGTATTTT.

V gene TRBV6-6 combines with J gene TRBJ2-7, with 10 bases aligning to TRBD2. Germline V gene sequence: CDR1 MNHNY, CDR2 SVGAGI (reference sequence). The CDR3 length is 16 residues. The ends lost 6 bases at V and 5 bases at J; junction bases unmatched: 13. Here the CDR3 DNA reads TGTGCCAGCAGACGGGAACTAGCGGGGAGTAAGAACGAGCAGTACTTC. It yields the protein CASRRELAGSKNEQYF.